Below, 4 T cell receptor beta chains from the same sample are listed, as sequenced in a study of T cell responses to AZD1222 COVID-19 vaccine. Libraries were prepared by immunoSEQ multiplex PCR; TCRdb keeps only in-frame clonotypes and omits some of them. The sample shows about 150,000 clones, under 95% of them seen only once. The input for sequencing was peripheral blood, taken on day 0 of AZD1222 vaccination. The receptor set was obtained from an adult in good health.

The V gene is TRBV27, the J gene TRBJ1-1; unclear D gene. There are 13 residues in the CDR3. The ends were cut back, 3 bases at V and 5 bases at J, with 10 bases in the middle. Germline V gene data show CDR1 as MNHEY and CDR2 as SMNVEV (reference sequence). CDR3 sequence (DNA): TGTGCCAGCAGTTTGACATCTAAGACTGAAGCTTTCTTT. Translation: CASSLTSKTEAFF.

The CDR3 DNA reads as TGTGCCAGCAGTTACGGGACCTCCCCGGACGAGCAGTACTTC. Translated, it gives CASSYGTSPDEQYF. This chain links TRBV5-6 with TRBJ2-7; perhaps D is TRBD1 or TRBD2 (5 bases each). Trimming stripped 5 bases from V and 5 bases from J, with 17 bases between. Germline V gives CDR1 SGHDT, CDR2 YYEEEE. This CDR3 comprises 14 residues.

This rearrangement joins TRBV10-3 to TRBJ1-2; 10 nucleotides agree with TRBD1. Germline V gives CDR1 ENHRY, CDR2 SYGVKD. V trimming: 4 bases; J trimming: 4 bases; junction bases outside the gene matches: 9. The CDR3 consists of 16 residues. CDR3 in DNA: TGTGCCATCAGTGGAAGGGAGGGGACAGGGGTCTATGGCTACACCTTC. The encoded protein is CAISGREGTGVYGYTF.

This chain uses TRBV4-1 with TRBJ1-5; 7 bases agree with TRBD1. The CDR3 has 15 amino acids. The V gene end was trimmed by 5 bases and the J gene end by 10 bases; junction bases not matched to a gene: 14. Germline CDR1 MGHRA, CDR2 YSYEKL. The CDR3 sequence is CASSGDSQSLSPQHF. DNA for the CDR3: TGCGCCAGCAGCGGGGACAGTCAGAGCCTTTCTCCCCAGCATTTT.